A single sample gave rise to the 27 T cell receptor beta chains below, sequenced in a study of post-analysis software for immune sequencing data. Study-wide results and caveats: With TRBV5-6, TRBV5-1 and TRBV20-1 included, about 5 TRBV segments were more frequent in patients than in controls.

These TCRs are of unknown antigen specificity. The authors incorporated unique molecular identifiers into the TCR beta cDNA libraries. TCRdb analysed the PCR reads with MiXCR anew, one entry per CDR3 protein. The sample has 250,000 to 300,000 distinct CDR3 sequences, just over 35% seen once. What was sequenced was blood. The source is a girl between 10 and 17 years old with multiple sclerosis.

This clonotype came up many times. The rearrangement uses TRBV20-1 and TRBJ1-1; D not certain. The CDR3 sequence is 11 residues long. V was shortened by 5 bases and J by 3 bases, with 7 bases between the two germline ends. Germline CDR1 reads DFQATT; CDR2 reads SNEGSKA (reference sequence). CDR3 region: CSARPYTEAFF. The CDR3 nucleotides are TGCAGTGCTCGGCCGTACACTGAAGCTTTCTTT.

This clonotype has only one observation. J is TRBJ2-1 and V is TRBV2; D gene ambiguous. There are 11 residues in the CDR3. The ends were cut back, 7 bases at V and 14 bases at J, with 15 bases in the middle. Germline CDR1 reads SNHLY; CDR2 reads FYNNEI. The CDR3 region has the DNA TGTGCCAGCACCTCGACGGGCATTAAGTTCTTC. Translating gives CASTSTGIKFF.

A few counts support this clonotype. This may be a read error: a much more frequent sequence differs by one nucleotide. This chain connects TRBV11-2 to TRBJ2-3; 9 nucleotides line up with TRBD2. Germline V gene sequence: CDR1 SGHAT, CDR2 FQNNGV. CDR3 length: 16 amino acids. V lost 6 bases to trimming and J lost 2 bases; unmatched junction nucleotides: 9. The CDR3 DNA follows: TGTGCCAGCAGGAAGACTAGCGGCCCCTACACAGATACGCAGTATTTT. Protein sequence: CASRKTSGPYTDTQYF. The full variable domain, in which reference TRBV11-2 and TRBJ2-3 provide the parts outside the CDR3, is EAGVAQSPRYKIIEKRQSVAFWCNPISGHATLYWYQQILGQGPKLLIQFQNNGVVDDSQLPKDRFSAERLKGVDSTLKIQPAKLEDSAVYLCASRKTSGPYTDTQYFGPGTRLTVL.

This clonotype was observed many times. V gene TRBV29-1 combines with J gene TRBJ1-2; the D gene is possibly TRBD1 (5 bases). The V end was cut by 4 bases, the J end by 4 bases, with 13 bases between. This CDR3 region has 13 residues. Germline V lookup: CDR1 SQVTM, CDR2 ANQGSEA. The CDR3: CSVVRDFPYGYTF. DNA of the CDR3: TGCAGCGTTGTAAGGGACTTTCCCTATGGCTACACCTTC. The full variable domain, its missing parts supplied by reference TRBV29-1 and TRBJ1-2, is SAVISQKPSRDICQRGTSLTIQCQVDSQVTMMFWYRQQPGQSLTLIATANQGSEATYESGFVIDKFPISRPNLTFSTLTVSNMSPEDSSIYLCSVVRDFPYGYTFGSGTRLTVV.

With regard to this clonotype: Possible read error: a much larger clone is one base away. The genes are TRBV6-6 and TRBJ1-1; D gene ambiguous. The CDR3 loop spans 16 amino acids. The V end lost 4 bases, the J end lost 4 bases, and 19 bases lay between the germline ends. Germline values: CDR1 MNHNY, CDR2 SVGAGI (reference sequence). For the CDR3, the DNA is TGTGCCAGCAGTTTCCTTACCACCGGGAGGCCCACTGAAGCTTTCTTT. Protein product: CASSFLTTGRPTEAFF.

This clonotype appeared many times. The chain combines TRBV29-1 with TRBJ1-2, with D possibly matching TRBD1 (6 bases). The CDR3 is 13 residues long. Trimming pared 4 bases from V and 4 bases from J, leaving 13 bases between. Germline V gene sequence: CDR1 SQVTM, CDR2 ANQGSEA. The CDR3: CSVAGRGGYGYTF. The CDR3 DNA is TGCAGCGTTGCCGGGAGGGGGGGCTATGGCTACACCTTC.

V usage is TRBV7-6 and J usage is TRBJ2-1; 12 bases line up with TRBD2. CDR3 length equals 16 residues. The junction had 7 bases not matched to a gene; V was cut back by 5 bases and J by 5 bases. The germline CDR1 and CDR2 sequences are SGHVS and FNYEAQ. The CDR3 nucleotides are TGTGCCAGCAGCCTATCGGGACTAGCGGGCAACAATGAGCAGTTCTTC. Translation: CASSLSGLAGNNEQFF. Together with reference TRBV7-6 and TRBJ2-1, the CDR3 gives the full variable domain: GAGVSQSPRYKVTKRGQDVALRCDPISGHVSLYWYRQALGQGPEFLTYFNYEAQQDKSGLPNDRFSAERPEGSISTLTIQRTEQRDSAMYRCASSLSGLAGNNEQFFGPGTRLTVL.

This clonotype was seen more than once but under ten times. This may stem from a read error, because a much larger clone lies one nucleotide away. Without the conserved terminal phenylalanine or tryptophan, this CDR3 likely stems from a read error. The V call is TRBV6-1, the J call TRBJ2-3; 8 positions agree with TRBD1. CDR3 length: 15 amino acids. J was trimmed by 2 bases and V by 6 bases; bases with no gene match: 7. From germline, CDR1 is MNHNS and CDR2 SASEGT. The CDR3 is CASRGQGSPTDTQYL. The DNA of the CDR3 is TGTGCCAGCAGAGGACAGGGTAGCCCCACAGATACGCAGTATCTT.

The table lists this clonotype with many counts. The CDR3 sequence: CASSQVVLEEQFF. The DNA for the CDR3 is TGCGCCAGCAGCCAGGTAGTTTTAGAAGAGCAGTTCTTC. The V and J genes are TRBV4-1 and TRBJ2-1; D uncertain. The CDR3 has 13 amino acids. V was trimmed by 3 bases and J by 10 bases, leaving 13 bases between them. Germline lookup yields CDR1 MGHRA and CDR2 YSYEKL.

This clonotype has a count of ten or more. V gene TRBV5-1 combines with J gene TRBJ1-6; D is unclear. CDR1 and CDR2 (germline): SGHRS, YFSETQ. CDR3 length: 15 residues. V gave up 0 bases and J gave up 5 bases, with 9 bases separating them. CDR3 region: CASSLDGWNNSPLHF. In DNA, the CDR3 is TGCGCCAGCAGCTTGGACGGTTGGAATAATTCACCCCTCCACTTT.

This clonotype was found many times. V gene TRBV7-2 combines with J gene TRBJ2-1; D unresolved. The V end was cut by 3 bases, the J end by 9 bases, with 6 bases between. Germline values: CDR1 SGHTA, CDR2 FQGNSA. This CDR3 contains 11 residues. The chain's CDR3 is CASSFYFEQFF. CDR3 bases: TGTGCCAGCAGCTTTTATTTTGAGCAGTTCTTC.

The gene calls are TRBV12-3 or TRBV12-4 and TRBJ2-5; D perhaps matches TRBD1 (6 bases). V dropped 5 bases and J dropped 5 bases, with 21 bases sitting between them. The CDR3 consists of 16 residues. The CDR3 reads CASSPGRDTPGETQYF. CDR3 DNA sequence: TGTGCCAGCAGTCCGGGCCGGGACACCCCCGGGGAGACCCAGTACTTC.

There are many counts of this clonotype. The chain carries TRBV28 and TRBJ2-7, with D maybe TRBD1 (5 bases). This CDR3 has 12 residues. Germline CDR1 MDHEN, CDR2 SYDVKM. The ends were cut back, 5 bases at V and 3 bases at J, with 8 bases in the middle. The CDR3 bases are TGTGCCAGCAGTCCAGACAGCTACGAGCAGTACTTC. The encoded protein is CASSPDSYEQYF.

This clonotype was seen repeatedly, ten times or more. V usage is TRBV4-1 and J usage is TRBJ2-5; 10 nucleotides agree with TRBD1. V shed 0 bases, J shed 4 bases, and the junction held 2 bases outside the gene matches. CDR1 is MGHRA and CDR2 is YSYEKL in the germline V gene. This CDR3 contains 15 residues. The CDR3 coding sequence is TGCGCCAGCAGCCAAGAGAGGACAGGGGGAGAGACCCAGTACTTC. The encoded protein is CASSQERTGGETQYF.

As regards this clonotype: This sequence may be a read error, since a much larger clone differs from it by one base. This chain connects TRBV2 to TRBJ2-3, with TRBD2 identical over 8 bases. The V gene end was trimmed by 8 bases and the J gene end by 2 bases; junction bases not matched to a gene: 6. The V gene's germline CDR1 is SNHLY and CDR2 FYNNEI. The CDR3 totals 14 residues. The CDR3 DNA reads TGTGCCAGCTCGGGACTAGTGGTCACAGATACGCAGTATTTT. This translates into CASSGLVVTDTQYF.

This clonotype was observed many times. The genes are TRBV5-1 and TRBJ1-6; TRBD1 matches at 8 bases. Unmatched junction bases numbered 6, after V lost 1 base and J lost 0 bases. Per the germline V gene, CDR1 is SGHRS and CDR2 is YFSETQ. This CDR3 spans 18 amino acids. CDR3 sequence: CASSLYGQGISYNSPLHF. CDR3 sequence (DNA): TGCGCCAGCAGCTTGTACGGACAGGGTATCTCCTATAATTCACCCCTCCACTTT.

This clonotype was seen a few times. This could be a read error, since a much larger clone is one nucleotide away. The V gene is TRBV4-1, the J gene TRBJ2-7; 10 positions match TRBD2. The CDR3 extends over 16 amino acids. The trim removed 4 bases at V and 12 bases at J, leaving 18 bases unmatched. The germline V gene encodes CDR1 MGHRA and CDR2 YSYEKL. This CDR3 reads CASSPTGETSGEPRYF. CDR3 DNA: TGCGCCAGCAGCCCGACAGGGGAAACTAGCGGGGAGCCCCGGTACTTC.

The table lists this clonotype with a few counts. The chain recombines TRBV6-5 with TRBJ2-2; D is perhaps TRBD1 or TRBD2 (5 bases each). Germline V gene lookup returns CDR1 MNHEY and CDR2 SVGAGI. CDR3 size: 15 residues. V was clipped by 5 bases and J by 6 bases, with 16 bases between them. The CDR3, as DNA: TGTGCCAGCAGTCGGCTGGAGCAGGGACCCGGGGAGCTGTTTTTT. Translated, it gives CASSRLEQGPGELFF.

The V call is TRBV5-1, the J call TRBJ2-1; D ambiguous. The CDR3 spans 16 residues. Germline lookup yields CDR1 SGHRS and CDR2 YFSETQ. Trimming took off 0 bases at V and 3 bases at J, with 13 bases between the two ends. For the CDR3, the DNA is TGCGCCAGCAGCTTGGGGGTAGCTCGGAACTACAATGAGCAGTTCTTC. Protein sequence: CASSLGVARNYNEQFF.

Comments on this clonotype: Possible read error: a much larger clone is one base away. The chain combines TRBV29-1 with TRBJ1-2; 8 positions match TRBD1. With 7 bases clipped from V and 3 bases from J, the junction kept 13 bases outside the gene matches. The CDR3 is made up of 15 amino acids. Germline lookup yields CDR1 SQVTM and CDR2 ANQGSEA. DNA of the CDR3: TGCAGCGCACCGGGACAGGCCCTGGGGGACTATGGCTACACCTTC. Protein sequence: CSAPGQALGDYGYTF.

The table lists this clonotype with a few counts. Being one base from a much bigger clone, this may be a read error. The rearrangement uses TRBV6-5 and TRBJ1-2; 8 bases align to TRBD1. Germline trimming cut 6 bases from V and 2 bases from J; bases unmatched to any gene: 5. Germline CDR1 reads MNHEY; CDR2 reads SVGAGI. This CDR3 has 14 residues. Written as DNA, the CDR3 is TGTGCCAGCAGGAGAAGACAGGGGAACTATGGCTACACCTTC. It codes for CASRRRQGNYGYTF.

The sample holds many counts of this clonotype. The V gene is TRBV15, the J gene TRBJ2-1; 7 bases agree with TRBD2. CDR1 is LNHNV, CDR2 YYDKDF, per germline (reference sequence). This CDR3 has 15 amino acids. V dropped 3 bases and J dropped 7; count of bases not matched to a gene: 9. CDR3 residues: CATSRGGTSGNEQFF. As DNA, the CDR3 is TGTGCCACCAGCAGGGGGGGGACTTCTGGGAATGAGCAGTTCTTC.

As concerns this clonotype: This could be a read error, since a much larger clone is one nucleotide away. J is TRBJ1-1 and V is TRBV7-9; TRBD1 agrees at 7 bases. After removal of 6 bases from V and 9 bases from J, the junction contained 10 bases not matched to a gene. This CDR3 is 13 amino acids long. Germline loops: CDR1 SEHNR, CDR2 FQNEAQ (reference sequence). The CDR3 is CASRPRTGDQAFF. DNA of the CDR3: TGTGCCAGCAGGCCCAGGACAGGTGATCAAGCTTTCTTT.

At least ten counts were recorded for this clonotype. The chain employs TRBV6-5 and TRBJ1-6, with TRBD1 matching over 8 bases. The CDR3 spans 20 residues. Trimming took 0 bases from V and 2 from J; bases not matched to a gene: 12. Germline values: CDR1 MNHEY, CDR2 SVGAGI. CDR3 region: CASSYSRQGATGPYNSPLHF. CDR3 in DNA: TGTGCCAGCAGTTACTCGAGGCAGGGGGCGACGGGCCCCTATAATTCACCCCTCCACTTT.

This clonotype was counted only a few times. A much larger clone lies a single base off, so this may be a read error. V is TRBV20-1 and J is TRBJ2-3; D tentatively reads TRBD1 or TRBD2 (7 bases each). Germline V lookup: CDR1 DFQATT, CDR2 SNEGSKA (reference sequence). The CDR3 runs 13 residues. V dropped 6 bases and J dropped 3 bases, with 13 bases sitting between them. CDR3 nucleotides: TGCAGTGCCAGGGGGGGAGAGACAGATACGCAGTATTTT. Translating gives CSARGGETDTQYF.

V gene TRBV20-1 combines with J gene TRBJ1-1; weak D call: TRBD1 (5 bases). CDR1 and CDR2 from the germline V gene are DFQATT and SNEGSKA (reference sequence). The CDR3 covers 13 residues. Between the trimmed V and J ends, which lost 1 base and 0 bases, there was a span of 6 bases. The CDR3: CSARGTMNTEAFF. The DNA of the CDR3 is TGCAGTGCTAGAGGGACAATGAACACTGAAGCTTTCTTT.

In this sample, this clonotype turned up many times. The genes are TRBV29-1 and TRBJ1-2; tentatively, D is TRBD1 (6 bases). Germline-derived CDR1 and CDR2 are SQVTM and ANQGSEA. This CDR3 contains 14 residues. Trimming shortened V by 4 bases and J by 3 bases, and 15 bases separated the two germline ends. The CDR3 DNA reads as TGCAGCGTTGTTACAGCAGGGGCGGACTATGGCTACACCTTC. It specifies CSVVTAGADYGYTF.